These T cell receptor beta chains were read from a single sample in a study of blood T cell repertoires in COVID-19. Sequencing was performed with immunoSEQ multiplex PCR; in TCRdb, only in-frame clones are kept and a portion is missing. The sample yields about 74,000 clones, 80% seen once. The sample taken for sequencing was peripheral blood. These receptors came from a human donor in a cohort sampled during active COVID-19. CDR3s include the opening cysteine and the closing phenylalanine or tryptophan. Each record gives: V gene, D gene, J gene, clone size, CDR3 DNA, CDR3 protein. A D gene is named only where the DNA matches it firmly. Some rows have no size entry. The others give once, few or many, or a class for an expanded clone.

>TRBV29-1|TRBD1|TRBJ1-4|-
TGCAGCGTCTCTCGGACAGGGAATAATGAAAAACTGTTTTTT
CSVSRTGNNEKLFF
>TRBV7-9|TRBD2|TRBJ2-3|-
TGTGCCAGCAGCGCCTGGACTAGCGGGAGGGGGTCAGATACGCAGTATTTT
CASSAWTSGRGSDTQYF
>TRBV27|-|TRBJ1-2|-
TGTGCCAGCAGCAAAGACCGGGTTGCTGGCTACACCTTC
CASSKDRVAGYTF
>TRBV2|-|TRBJ2-1|-
TGTGCCAGCAGTGAAGTCCGAGTAGTATACAATGAGCAGTTCTTC
CASSEVRVVYNEQFF
>TRBV7-2|-|TRBJ1-1|-
TGTGCCAGCAGCCACAAACGGAACACTGAAGCTTTCTTT
CASSHKRNTEAFF
>TRBV7-9|TRBD1|TRBJ1-1|once
TGTGCCAGCAGCTTATCCCCCCGGACAGGGATAACCACTGAAGCTTTCTTT
CASSLSPRTGITTEAFF
>TRBV19|TRBD1|TRBJ1-1|-
TGTGCCAGTAGGACGACAGGGGGTTTGTCTGAAGCTTTCTTT
CASRTTGGLSEAFF
>TRBV5-4|-|TRBJ2-7|-
TGTGCCAGCAGTCTACAGGGACCCTCTTACGAGCAGTACTTC
CASSLQGPSYEQYF
>TRBV19|-|TRBJ1-3|once
TGTGCCAGTAGTACCTCTTGGAGCTCTGGAAACACCATATATTTT
CASSTSWSSGNTIYF
>TRBV18|TRBD1|TRBJ1-1|-
TGTGCCAGCTCACCACTAGGACAGGGCGGTACTGAAGCTTTCTTT
CASSPLGQGGTEAFF
>TRBV7-8|TRBD1|TRBJ1-5|-
TGTGCCAGCAGCTTAGGACAGGGCGTAAGCAATCAGCCCCAGCATTTT
CASSLGQGVSNQPQHF
>TRBV5-4|TRBD1|TRBJ1-6|-
TGTGCCAGCAGCTTAGGACAGGCTAACCCTTCACCCCTCCACTTT
CASSLGQANPSPLHF
>TRBV6-5|-|TRBJ2-5|-
TGTGCCAGCAGCGCCGGGTTACAAGAGACCCAGTACTTC
CASSAGLQETQYF
>TRBV7-3|TRBD2|TRBJ2-1|few
TGTGCCAGCAGCTTGACTAGCGGGAGAACGGGTGAGCAGTTCTTC
CASSLTSGRTGEQFF
>TRBV30|-|TRBJ1-2|-
TGTGCCTGGAGTCGACGACAGGAAGCTAACTATGGCTACACCTTC
CAWSRRQEANYGYTF
>TRBV11-2|-|TRBJ2-2|once
TGTGCCAGCACCTCGGGATGGGCCGGGGAGCTGTTTTTT
CASTSGWAGELFF
>TRBV4-3|TRBD1|TRBJ1-6|-
TGCGCCAGCAGCCCACAGCAGGGGGCGTATTCACCCCTCCACTTT
CASSPQQGAYSPLHF
>TRBV19|-|TRBJ1-1|-
TGTGCCAGTAGTATGTCGAGACAGTTGAACACTGAAGCTTTCTTT
CASSMSRQLNTEAFF
>TRBV4-1|TRBD1|TRBJ1-5|-
TGCGCCAGCAGCCAAGACCGGGACAGCGGTAATCAGCCCCAGCATTTT
CASSQDRDSGNQPQHF
>TRBV5-1|-|TRBJ2-3|-
TGCGCCAGCAGGGCAGACTGGCTAAGCACAGATACGCAGTATTTT
CASRADWLSTDTQYF
>TRBV24-1|-|TRBJ1-2|-
TGTGCCACCAGTGATGGGCAGGGTCATGGCTATGGCTACACCTTC
CATSDGQGHGYGYTF
>TRBV27|TRBD1|TRBJ1-2|once
TGTGCCAGCAGTTTATCTTGGACAGGGTATGGCTACACCTTC
CASSLSWTGYGYTF
>TRBV6-6|TRBD2|TRBJ2-7|-
TGTGCCAGCAGAGAAACTAGCGGGGGGCCGGAATCCGAGCAGTACTTC
CASRETSGGPESEQYF
>TRBV7-8|TRBD1|TRBJ1-4|-
TGTGCCAGCAGCGATTACAGGGGTGAGGATGAAAAACTGTTTTTT
CASSDYRGEDEKLFF
>TRBV25-1|-|TRBJ2-1|few
TGTGCCAGCAGTGCCCGAATGGGCCGTTGGGACAATGAGCAGTTCTTC
CASSARMGRWDNEQFF
>TRBV3-1/TRBV3-2|TRBD1|TRBJ2-7|-
TGTGCCAGCAGCCAAGATTGTGGGACAGGGACTATCGACGAGCAGTACTTC
CASSQDCGTGTIDEQYF
>TRBV5-4|-|TRBJ2-5|-
TGTGCCAGCAGCCCTCGACAGCACCGACAAGAGACCCAGTACTTC
CASSPRQHRQETQYF
>TRBV15|-|TRBJ2-5|-
TGTGCCACCGCCTCCCTGGCGGGCCAAGAGACCCAGTACTTC
CATASLAGQETQYF
>TRBV7-9|-|TRBJ1-2|-
TGTGCCAGCAGCCCACCATTCGGACAAGTCTATGGCTACACCTTC
CASSPPFGQVYGYTF
>TRBV7-2|-|TRBJ1-1|-
TGTGCCAGCAGCGTAGAGATAGAGCGGAACACTGAAGCTTTCTTT
CASSVEIERNTEAFF
>TRBV7-2|TRBD2|TRBJ2-1|-
TGTGCCAGCAGCATAGCCGGGACTAGCGCTAGGGGTGAGCAGTTCTTC
CASSIAGTSARGEQFF
>TRBV27|-|TRBJ2-1|-
TGTGCCAGCAGCAGATGGGGGGATGAGCAGTTCTTC
CASSRWGDEQFF
>TRBV7-9|TRBD2|TRBJ2-4|-
TGTGCCAGCAGCCCGTCTAGCGGACTAGGAAACATTCAGTACTTC
CASSPSSGLGNIQYF
>TRBV29-1|TRBD1|TRBJ1-2|-
TGCAGCGTTCGCGACAGGGTGCTAGTACATGGCTACACCTTC
CSVRDRVLVHGYTF
>TRBV5-1|-|TRBJ1-2|-
TGCGCCAGCAGCTTGGCCGGGACTAACTATGGCTACACCTTC
CASSLAGTNYGYTF
>TRBV4-2|-|TRBJ1-5|few
TGTGCCAGCAGCCAAGTAGAGGGAGGCCAGCCCCAGCATTTT
CASSQVEGGQPQHF
>TRBV10-3|TRBD1|TRBJ1-2|-
TGTGCCATCAGTGGGGGACAGATGACTGGCTACACCTTC
CAISGGQMTGYTF